This section outlines one TCR beta chain sequence together with its context. The sample carries other DNA sequences with the same CDR3. The germline V gene encodes CDR1 SGHAT and CDR2 FQNNGV. V lost 1 base and J 9 bases, leaving 4 bases between the germline ends. The CDR3 runs to 11 residues. The data belong to a study of shared clonotypes between healthy human individuals. Only in-frame clones appear in the TCRdb table, and some are missing; sequencing was by immunoSEQ multiplex PCR. The data show about 710,000 clones, with 73% seen just once and more than 1.5% held by the top ten. The sample taken for sequencing was memory CD4+ T cells sorted from blood. Noted subset: CD45RA-negative fraction. The receptor comes from a woman in her twenties or thirties in good health. This chain joins TRBV11-2 and TRBJ2-1; D ambiguous. Here the CDR3 reads CASSLGGEQFF. The CDR3 DNA reads TGTGCCAGCAGCTTAGGGGGTGAGCAGTTCTTC.